This T cell receptor (beta chain) was recovered during a study of PD-1 blockade in classical Hodgkin lymphoma (dated by TCRdb to between 2020 and 2021). Background on the whole study: The study used CyTOF and TCR beta sequencing to define a peripheral blood immune signature of response to PD-1 blockade in classical Hodgkin lymphoma. Beyond this particular receptor, the publication reports: Baseline TCR diversity was reported to be lower in newly diagnosed patients than in healthy donors, and even lower in relapsed/refractory patients. The study was restricted to a single clinical trial cohort, and the causes of repertoire differences, possibly disease activity or prior therapy, were left undefined.

The Qiagen DNeasy kit was used to extract genomic DNA both from unsorted PBMCs and from the negatively selected CD4+ and CD8+ fractions. Amplification of TCR beta CDR3 regions was done by immunoSEQ multiplex PCR with primers that anneal to V and J segments. A synthetic immune receptor repertoire was used to minimize amplification bias, and any residual bias was removed computationally once sequencing was done. In the original analysis: Repertoire diversity was quantified as the Shannon entropy index using custom Python scripts. Unsorted, CD4+ and CD8+ repertoires were examined separately, except in combined analyses, for which CD4+ and CD8+ sequences were merged in silico. The table was pulled from immuneACCESS by TCRdb, which kept in-frame rearrangements only. Such tables lose some clones; where checked, under half of the loss comes from unresolved V genes, and the rest has no known cause. That table supplies the V and J calls and clone size; D and trimming were determined from the DNA. The sample profile shows about 20,000 clones; 75% to 90% of them were found once. Around 0.25% of the sample is held by the ten biggest clonotypes.

Per the publication, the time point label means: newly diagnosed, previously untreated cHL patient sample. CD4+ T cells were purified from thawed PBMCs by magnetic negative selection with a Miltenyi CD4+ T cell isolation kit. To serve as a comparison group for the relapsed/refractory trial patients, PBMCs were sequenced from patients with newly diagnosed, previously untreated classical Hodgkin lymphoma. Peripheral blood was collected in 8 mL Vacutainer Cell Preparation Tubes, from which PBMCs were isolated by centrifugation and then cryopreserved. Purified CD4+ and CD8+ fractions were prepared only for cases with an additional available PBMC sample. Magnetically labelled cells were depleted on LS columns in a quadroMACS separator, and the flow-through was collected as the purified fraction. Taken from the germline V gene (reference sequence), the CDR1 and CDR2 loops are MNHEY and SMNVEV. At the junction V is shortened by 5 bases and J by 7 bases, with 24 bases in between. The CDR3 measures 17 amino acids from cysteine to phenylalanine. Only the CDR3 part of the read is kept: 51 bases, read in frame from the first base.

To note about this clone: Its recognized antigen is unknown. Base qualities were left out, and no much larger clone turns up one base away.

Sample: CD4+ T cells from blood. The receptor chain draws on TRBV27 and TRBJ2-1; the D gene is possibly TRBD1, with 5 bases matching. This receptor was identified in a human donor with classical Hodgkin lymphoma. The CDR3 reads as follows: CASSQRSPGQETNEQFF. The DNA is as follows: TGTGCCAGCAGTCAAAGGTCCCCTGGACAAGAAACAAATGAGCAGTTCTTC.